The TCR beta chain under discussion was sequenced for a study of TIL therapy for anti-PD-1-resistant metastatic lung cancer. Germline V gene data show CDR1 as LNHDA and CDR2 as SQIVND (reference sequence). This CDR3 is 15 amino acids long. V lost 1 base and J lost 1; bases outside the gene matches: 2. The libraries were made with immunoSEQ v3. Measured with immunoSEQ multiplex PCR; TCRdb has only the in-frame clones, and not every one. The sample includes about 46,000 clones, just over 85% of them seen just once. With regard to this clone: Its antigen is unknown.

The study's findings and limits: This highly selected cohort may not generalize to typical lung cancer patients.

Documented time point: pre-treatment sample, taken before nivolumab and TIL therapy. This clonotype was obtained from a person aged 25-85 years with non-small cell lung cancer. The sequencing used blood, collected at baseline. The rearrangement uses TRBV19 and TRBJ2-3; the match to TRBD2 covers 7 bases. Here the CDR3 DNA reads TGTGCCAGTAGTATAGTTGCGGGGGGCACAGATACGCAGTATTTT. Translation gives CASSIVAGGTDTQYF.